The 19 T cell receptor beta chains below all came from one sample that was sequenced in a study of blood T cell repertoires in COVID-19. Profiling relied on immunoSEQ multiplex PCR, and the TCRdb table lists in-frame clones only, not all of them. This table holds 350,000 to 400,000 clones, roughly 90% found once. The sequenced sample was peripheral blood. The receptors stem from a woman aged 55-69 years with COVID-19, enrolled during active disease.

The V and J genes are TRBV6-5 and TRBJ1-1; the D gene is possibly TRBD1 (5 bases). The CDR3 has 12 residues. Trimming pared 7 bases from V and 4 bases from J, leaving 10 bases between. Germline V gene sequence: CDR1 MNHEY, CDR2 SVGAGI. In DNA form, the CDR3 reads TGTGCCAGCACAGGGCTGGGCACTGAAGCTTTCTTT. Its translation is CASTGLGTEAFF.

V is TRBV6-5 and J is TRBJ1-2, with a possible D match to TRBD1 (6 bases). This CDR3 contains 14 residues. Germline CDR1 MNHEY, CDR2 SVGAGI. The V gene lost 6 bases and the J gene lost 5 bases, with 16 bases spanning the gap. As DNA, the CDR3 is TGTGCCAGCAGGGGGACGGGACAAACGTATGGCTACACCTTC. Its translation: CASRGTGQTYGYTF.

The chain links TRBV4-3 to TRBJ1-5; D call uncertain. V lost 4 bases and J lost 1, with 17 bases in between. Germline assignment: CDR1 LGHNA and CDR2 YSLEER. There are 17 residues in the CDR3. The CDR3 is CASSRERYGRSNQPQHF. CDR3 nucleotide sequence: TGCGCCAGCAGCCGGGAGCGTTACGGGAGGAGCAATCAGCCCCAGCATTTT.

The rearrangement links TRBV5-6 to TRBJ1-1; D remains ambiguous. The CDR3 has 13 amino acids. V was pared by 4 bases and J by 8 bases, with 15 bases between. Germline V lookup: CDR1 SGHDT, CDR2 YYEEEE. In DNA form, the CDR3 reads TGTGCCAGCAGCCCCTTGGAGGGAGAGGAAGCTTTCTTT. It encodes CASSPLEGEEAFF.

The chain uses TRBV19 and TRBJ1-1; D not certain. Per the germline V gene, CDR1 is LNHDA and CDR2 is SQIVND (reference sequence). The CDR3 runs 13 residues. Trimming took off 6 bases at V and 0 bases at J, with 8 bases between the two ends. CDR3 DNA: TGTGCCAGTAGAACGACACTGAACACTGAAGCTTTCTTT. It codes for CASRTTLNTEAFF.

CDR3 residues: CSLRLGIDTQYF. The CDR3 DNA reads as TGCAGCCTCAGACTAGGTATAGATACGCAGTATTTT. The chain combines TRBV29-1 with TRBJ2-3; D is possibly TRBD2 (6 bases). The CDR3 loop spans 12 amino acids. The V gene's germline CDR1 is SQVTM and CDR2 ANQGSEA. V lost 8 bases to trimming and J lost 5 bases, with 14 bases between them.

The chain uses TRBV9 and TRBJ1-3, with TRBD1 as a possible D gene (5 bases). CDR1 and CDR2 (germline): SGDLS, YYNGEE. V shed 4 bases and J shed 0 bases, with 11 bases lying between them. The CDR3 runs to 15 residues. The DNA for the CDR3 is TGTGCCAGCAGCCCGACAGCTTTCTCTGGAAACACCATATATTTT. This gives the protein CASSPTAFSGNTIYF.

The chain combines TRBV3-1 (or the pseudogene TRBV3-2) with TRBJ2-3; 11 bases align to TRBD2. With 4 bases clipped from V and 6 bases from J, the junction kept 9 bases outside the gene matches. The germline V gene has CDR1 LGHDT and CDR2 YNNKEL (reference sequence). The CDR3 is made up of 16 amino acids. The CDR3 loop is CASSRLAGGVVDTQYF. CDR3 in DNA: TGTGCCAGCAGCCGTCTAGCGGGGGGTGTTGTGGATACGCAGTATTTT.

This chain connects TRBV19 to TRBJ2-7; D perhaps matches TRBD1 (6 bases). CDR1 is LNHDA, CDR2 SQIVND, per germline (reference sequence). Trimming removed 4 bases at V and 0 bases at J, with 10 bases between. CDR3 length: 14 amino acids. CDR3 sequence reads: CASSTGDPSYEQYF. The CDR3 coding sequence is TGTGCCAGTAGTACAGGGGACCCCTCCTACGAGCAGTACTTC.

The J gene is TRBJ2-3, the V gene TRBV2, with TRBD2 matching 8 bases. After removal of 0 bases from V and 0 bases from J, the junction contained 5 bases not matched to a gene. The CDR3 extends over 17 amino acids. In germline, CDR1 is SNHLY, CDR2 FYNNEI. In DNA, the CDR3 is TGTGCCAGCAGTGAAGCGCGCGGGGGGCCTAGCACAGATACGCAGTATTTT. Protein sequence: CASSEARGGPSTDTQYF.

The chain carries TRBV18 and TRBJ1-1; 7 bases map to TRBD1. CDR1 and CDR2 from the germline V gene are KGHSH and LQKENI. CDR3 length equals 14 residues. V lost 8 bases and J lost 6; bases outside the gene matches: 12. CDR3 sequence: CASRRDSPGPEAFF. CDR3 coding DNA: TGTGCCAGCCGTCGGGACAGCCCCGGCCCTGAAGCTTTCTTT.

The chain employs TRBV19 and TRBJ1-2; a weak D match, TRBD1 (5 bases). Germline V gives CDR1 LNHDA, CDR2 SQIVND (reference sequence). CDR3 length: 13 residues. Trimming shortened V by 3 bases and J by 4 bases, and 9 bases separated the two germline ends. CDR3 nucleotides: TGTGCCAGTAGTATGGGGCAGTTCTATGGCTACACCTTC. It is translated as CASSMGQFYGYTF.

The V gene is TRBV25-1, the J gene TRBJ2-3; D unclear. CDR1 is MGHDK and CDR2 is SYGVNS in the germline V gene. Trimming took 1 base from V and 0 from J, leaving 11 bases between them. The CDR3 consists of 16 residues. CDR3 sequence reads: CASSEWAAASTDTQYF. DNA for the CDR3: TGTGCCAGCAGTGAATGGGCAGCAGCTAGCACAGATACGCAGTATTTT.

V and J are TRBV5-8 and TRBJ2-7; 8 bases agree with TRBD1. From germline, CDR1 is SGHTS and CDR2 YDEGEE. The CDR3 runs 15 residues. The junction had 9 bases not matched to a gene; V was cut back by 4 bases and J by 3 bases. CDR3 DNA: TGTGCCAGCAGCACCAAGGACAGGGATCTCTACGAGCAGTACTTC. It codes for CASSTKDRDLYEQYF.

CDR3 loop: CASSLSGGRETQYF. In nucleotides, the CDR3 is TGTGCCAGCAGTTTAAGCGGGGGTCGGGAGACCCAGTACTTC. The J gene is TRBJ2-5, the V gene TRBV27; 8 bases are a match to TRBD2. The trim removed 2 bases at V and 5 bases at J, leaving 4 bases unmatched. Per the germline V gene, CDR1 is MNHEY and CDR2 is SMNVEV (reference sequence). This CDR3 is 14 amino acids long.

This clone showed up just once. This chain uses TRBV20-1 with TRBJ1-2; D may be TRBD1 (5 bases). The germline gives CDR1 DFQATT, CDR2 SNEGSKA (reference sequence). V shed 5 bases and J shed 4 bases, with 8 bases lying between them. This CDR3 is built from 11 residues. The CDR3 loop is CSAPGLYGYTF. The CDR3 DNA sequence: TGCAGTGCTCCGGGACTCTATGGCTACACCTTC.

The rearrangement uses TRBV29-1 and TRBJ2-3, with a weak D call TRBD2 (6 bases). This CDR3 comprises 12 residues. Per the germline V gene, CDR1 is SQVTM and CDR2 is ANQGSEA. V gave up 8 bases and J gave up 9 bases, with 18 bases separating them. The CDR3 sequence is CSLRALRGTQYF. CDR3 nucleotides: TGCAGCTTAAGGGCCCTTCGGGGGACGCAGTATTTT.

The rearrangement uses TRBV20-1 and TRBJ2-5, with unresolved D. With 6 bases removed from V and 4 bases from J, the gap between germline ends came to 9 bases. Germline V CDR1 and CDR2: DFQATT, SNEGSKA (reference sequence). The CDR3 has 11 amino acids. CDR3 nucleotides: TGCAGTGCAAGTACTCCAGAGACCCAGTACTTC. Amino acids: CSASTPETQYF.

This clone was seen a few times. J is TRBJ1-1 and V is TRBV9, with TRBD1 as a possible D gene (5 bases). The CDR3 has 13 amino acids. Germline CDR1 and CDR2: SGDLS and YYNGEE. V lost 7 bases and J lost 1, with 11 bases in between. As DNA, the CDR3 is TGTGCCAGCGGCCCCGGGGGGAACACTGAAGCTTTCTTT. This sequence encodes CASGPGGNTEAFF.